The TCR beta chain under discussion was sequenced for a study of blood T cell repertoires in COVID-19. Study background: Symptom resolution, clearance, or two negative PCRs marked donors in Cohort 3 as recovered. COVID-19 samples from acute and convalescent phases originated in the United States, Italy and Spain.

Generated by immunoSEQ multiplex PCR, the TCRdb table keeps only in-frame clones and is missing some. Of fewer than 250,000 clones in the sample, around 86% were seen once. V was shortened by 4 bases and J by 4 bases, with 13 bases between the two germline ends. From germline, CDR1 is LNHNV and CDR2 YYDKDF (reference sequence). The CDR3 totals 15 residues. Those enrolled, adults aged 18 to 89 years, came from around 25 US areas. Participants had their cohort set by participant-reported clinical history. Sequencing input: PBMCs or T cells enriched from blood (not recorded which). The rearrangement links TRBV15 to TRBJ2-2; D is ambiguous. The clonotype was recovered from a man younger than 40 in a cohort exposed to, infected with or recovered from COVID-19 (not recorded which). The CDR3 DNA reads as TGTGCCACCAGCACAAGACTTAGACCCACCGGGGAGCTGTTTTTT. Its translation: CATSTRLRPTGELFF.